One sample yielded the 10 T cell receptor beta chains listed below, sequenced in a study of early T cells in non-severe SARS-CoV-2 infection. TCRdb reanalysed the 5' RACE reads using MiXCR and keeps one entry per CDR3 protein. The sample consists of 35,000 to 45,000 distinct CDR3 sequences, approximately 5.9% of them appearing once. Source: whole blood, taken at baseline. The origin of the receptors is an adult who was a healthcare worker with PCR-confirmed SARS-CoV-2 infection or an uninfected control (not recorded which).

This clonotype was found a few times. CDR3 nucleotide sequence: TGCGCCAGCAGCTACGGACAGGGCTACGAGCAGTACTTC. It codes for CASSYGQGYEQYF. The chain joins TRBV5-1 to TRBJ2-7, with TRBD1 matching over 8 bases. There are 13 residues in the CDR3. The ends lost 3 bases at V and 3 bases at J; junction bases unmatched: 2. Germline V gives CDR1 SGHRS, CDR2 YFSETQ.

This clonotype was counted a few times. The rearrangement joins TRBV4-3 to TRBJ2-3, with D possibly matching TRBD1 (5 bases). With 4 bases removed from V and 2 bases from J, the gap between germline ends came to 13 bases. This CDR3 is 15 amino acids long. In germline, CDR1 is LGHNA, CDR2 YSLEER. Here the CDR3 reads CASSPTVSLTDTQYF. CDR3 sequence (DNA): TGCGCCAGCAGCCCGACAGTTTCCCTCACAGATACGCAGTATTTT.

This clonotype was seen repeatedly, ten times or more. The chain couples TRBV15 to TRBJ2-7; unclear D gene. In germline, CDR1 is LNHNV, CDR2 YYDKDF (reference sequence). Trimming left V 0 bases short and J 4 bases short, with 7 bases between. The CDR3 is 13 residues long. The CDR3 reads CATSRDPQYEQYF. CDR3 bases: TGTGCCACCAGCAGAGACCCCCAATACGAGCAGTACTTC.

The chain employs TRBV2 and TRBJ1-1; no definite D call. The germline gives CDR1 SNHLY, CDR2 FYNNEI. The V end lost 6 bases, the J end lost 0 bases, and 14 bases lay between the germline ends. The CDR3 loop spans 15 amino acids. For the CDR3, the DNA is TGTGCCAGCAGGGATGGCGTATACATGAACACTGAAGCTTTCTTT. Amino acid sequence: CASRDGVYMNTEAFF.

This clonotype appeared a few times. The chain has TRBV7-9 and TRBJ2-2; D is perhaps TRBD1 or TRBD2 (6 bases each). The CDR3 has 16 residues. Germline V gene sequence: CDR1 SEHNR, CDR2 FQNEAQ (reference sequence). V was clipped by 4 bases and J by 3 bases, with 15 bases between them. Written as DNA, the CDR3 is TGTGCCAGCAGCTCGTCCGGGGGCCGCCACACCGGGGAGCTGTTTTTT. Its protein product is CASSSSGGRHTGELFF.

In this sample, this clonotype turned up many times. The chain links TRBV6-1 to TRBJ1-6, with no clear D. V was shortened by 3 bases and J by 10 bases, with 4 bases between the two germline ends. Germline lookup yields CDR1 MNHNS and CDR2 SASEGT. This CDR3 spans 11 amino acids. The CDR3 nucleotides read TGTGCCAGCAGTGAGGACTCACCCCTCCACTTT. Protein product: CASSEDSPLHF.

The chain uses TRBV29-1 and TRBJ2-7, with D unresolved. V lost 4 bases to trimming and J lost 0 bases, with 4 bases between them. The CDR3 covers 11 residues. Germline-derived CDR1 and CDR2 are SQVTM and ANQGSEA. The CDR3 sequence is CSVVSSYEQYF. CDR3 nucleotide sequence: TGCAGCGTTGTCAGCTCCTACGAGCAGTACTTC.

This clonotype came up many times. The chain is built from TRBV4-3 and TRBJ1-1; D not resolved. Trimming removed 0 bases at V and 0 bases at J, with 8 bases between. Germline V CDR1 and CDR2: LGHNA, YSLEER. The CDR3 runs to 15 residues. CDR3 residues: CASSQEPVMNTEAFF. Here the CDR3 DNA reads TGCGCCAGCAGCCAAGAACCGGTTATGAACACTGAAGCTTTCTTT.

This clonotype came up a few times. V gene TRBV24-1 combines with J gene TRBJ2-2; D remains ambiguous. V was cut by 10 bases and J by 0 bases, with 11 bases left in between. Looked up from germline, CDR1 is KGHDR and CDR2 is SFDVKD. The CDR3 sequence is 14 residues long. CDR3 in DNA: TGTGCCACAAGTACCGAGACGAACACCGGGGAGCTGTTTTTT. This translates into CATSTETNTGELFF.

This clonotype was found many times. The chain recombines TRBV11-2 with TRBJ2-5, with D tentatively TRBD1 (6 bases). The CDR3 spans 16 residues. Germline V gene data show CDR1 as SGHAT and CDR2 as FQNNGV. V was trimmed by 3 bases and J by 4 bases, leaving 18 bases between them. The CDR3 spells CASSLVGSQGRETQYF. The CDR3 DNA reads as TGTGCCAGCAGCTTGGTAGGGTCACAGGGACGAGAGACCCAGTACTTC.